This TCR beta chain was obtained from a study of T cells after yellow fever vaccination. TCRdb used MiXCR to reprocess the 5' RACE reads, holding one entry per CDR3 protein. The table lists about 310,000 distinct CDR3 sequences, around 3.6% of them singletons. There are many counts of this clonotype. Germline values: CDR1 SGHAT, CDR2 FQNNGV. The CDR3 length is 13 residues. The J segment lost 6 bases and the V segment lost 6 bases, leaving 6 bases of the junction unmatched. This sequence originates from a man younger than 30 who received the YFV17D yellow fever vaccine. The material was PBMCs, obtained on the day of the yellow fever booster vaccination. V usage is TRBV11-2 and J usage is TRBJ2-5; the match to TRBD2 covers 8 bases. CDR3 DNA: TGTGCCAGCAGAACCGGGGGGGGGAAGACCCAGTACTTC. Encoded protein: CASRTGGGKTQYF.